The clone carrying this T cell receptor (beta chain) is a singleton in its sample. The data originate from a study of blood T cell repertoires in COVID-19. This CDR3 is built from 16 residues. Trimming removed 2 bases from V and 0 bases from J; junction bases left unmatched: 6. Germline-derived CDR1 and CDR2 are SGDLS and YYNGEE. Only in-frame clones appear in the TCRdb table, and some are missing; sequencing was by immunoSEQ multiplex PCR. Of roughly 220,000 clones listed, roughly four fifths are singletons. This sequence originates from a middle-aged man who had recovered from COVID-19. The chain employs TRBV9 and TRBJ1-2; 8 positions agree with TRBD1. Material for sequencing was PBMCs or T cells enriched from blood (not recorded which). The CDR3 bases are TGTGCCAGCAGCGTGAAGAAGGACAGGGCTAACTATGGCTACACCTTC. It yields the protein CASSVKKDRANYGYTF.